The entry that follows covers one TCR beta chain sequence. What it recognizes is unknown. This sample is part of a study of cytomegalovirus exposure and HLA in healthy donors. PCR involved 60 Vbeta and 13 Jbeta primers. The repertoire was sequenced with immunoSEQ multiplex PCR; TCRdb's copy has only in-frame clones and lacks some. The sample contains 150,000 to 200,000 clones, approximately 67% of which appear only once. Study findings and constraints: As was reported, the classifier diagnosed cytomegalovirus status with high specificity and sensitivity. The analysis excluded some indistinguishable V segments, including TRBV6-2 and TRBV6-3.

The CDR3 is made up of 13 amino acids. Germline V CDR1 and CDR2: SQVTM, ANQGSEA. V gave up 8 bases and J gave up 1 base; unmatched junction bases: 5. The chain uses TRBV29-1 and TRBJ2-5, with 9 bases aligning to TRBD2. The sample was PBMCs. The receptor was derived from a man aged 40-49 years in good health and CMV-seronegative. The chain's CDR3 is CSTTTSGQETQYF. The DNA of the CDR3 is TGCAGCACGACGACTAGCGGCCAAGAGACCCAGTACTTC.